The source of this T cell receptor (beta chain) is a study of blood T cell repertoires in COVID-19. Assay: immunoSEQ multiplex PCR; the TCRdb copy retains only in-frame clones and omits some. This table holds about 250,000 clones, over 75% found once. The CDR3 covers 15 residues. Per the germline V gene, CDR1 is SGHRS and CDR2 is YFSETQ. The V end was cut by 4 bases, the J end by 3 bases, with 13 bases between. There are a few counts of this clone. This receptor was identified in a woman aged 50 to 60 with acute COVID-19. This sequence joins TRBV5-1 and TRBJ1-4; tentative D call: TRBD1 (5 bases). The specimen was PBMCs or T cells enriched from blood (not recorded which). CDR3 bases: TGCGCCAGCAGCGCATCAGGGCCCGCTAATGAAAAACTGTTTTTT. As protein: CASSASGPANEKLFF.